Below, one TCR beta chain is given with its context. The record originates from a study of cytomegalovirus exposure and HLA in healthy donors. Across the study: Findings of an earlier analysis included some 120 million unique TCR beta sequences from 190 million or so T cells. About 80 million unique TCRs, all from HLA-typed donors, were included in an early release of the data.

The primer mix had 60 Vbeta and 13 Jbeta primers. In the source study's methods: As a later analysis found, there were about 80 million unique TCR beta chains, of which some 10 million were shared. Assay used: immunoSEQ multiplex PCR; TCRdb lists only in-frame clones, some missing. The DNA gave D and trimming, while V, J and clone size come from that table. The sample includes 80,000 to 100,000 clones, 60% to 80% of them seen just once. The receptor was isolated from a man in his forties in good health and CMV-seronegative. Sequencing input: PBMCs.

The CDR3: CASSQTGTGDYEQYF. The DNA for the CDR3 is TGTGCCAGCAGCCAGACCGGGACAGGGGACTACGAGCAGTACTTC. The rearrangement uses TRBV4-2 and TRBJ2-7, with 10 bases aligning to TRBD1. V lost 3 bases to trimming and J lost 3 bases; unmatched junction nucleotides: 5. This CDR3 comprises 15 residues. Germline assignment: CDR1 LGHNA and CDR2 YNFKEQ.